This TCR beta chain was recovered during a study of regulatory T cells in long-lasting Graves disease. This clonotype was detected many times. Its specificity is unknown. Time point here: newly diagnosed GD, antithyroid drugs for less than 3 months. RNA from PBMCs was the source of the TCR library. A volume of roughly 9.9 milliliters of peripheral blood was collected in EDTA tubes. CDR1 and CDR2 from the germline V gene are SNHLY and FYNNEI. Trimming shortened V by 2 bases and J by 8 bases, and 21 bases separated the two germline ends. The CDR3 extends over 16 amino acids. Arm-PCR with iRepertoire HTBI primers amplified the CDR3 regions for these TCR beta libraries. TCRdb itself ran the multiplex PCR reads through MiXCR, one entry per CDR3 protein. The sample has around 360,000 distinct CDR3 sequences; 15% to 20% are singletons. General study findings and limits: Persistent Graves' disease cases displayed lower TCR diversity than newly diagnosed ones.

The sample was also reused in another study, on T cells in Graves' hyperthyroidism and ophthalmopathy.

The source of this sequence is a woman younger than 35 with Graves disease. The chain employs TRBV2 and TRBJ1-2; D possibly corresponds to TRBD1 (6 bases). Sequenced material: peripheral blood mononuclear cells (PBMCs), taken at new diagnosis, from a patient treated with antithyroid drugs. The chain's CDR3 is CASSEPLGRMGGGYTF. As DNA, the CDR3 is TGTGCCAGCAGTGAACCCCTGGGCCGAATGGGGGGCGGCTACACCTTC.